These 11 T cell receptor beta chains originate from one sample sequenced in a study of human T cells and chemical hapten exposure (dated by TCRdb to the early 2020s). Sample time point, as interpreted from the label and publication: patch test 1, 2 weeks after DPC sensitization. Sample treatment or condition, as interpreted from the label and publication: therapeutic diphenylcyclopropenone sensitization with weekly scalp DPC. Total RNA was extracted from unfractionated whole blood that had been collected in Tempus Blood RNA tubes. Libraries were built with RACE. Sequencing used a NextSeq 500. In-frame beta chains were kept once TCRdb had trimmed the public reads at Q25 with fastp and called clones with MiXCR. Rows with a matching CDR3 protein are joined into one entry that keeps the most common DNA and genes. The sample table holds some 52,000 distinct CDR3 sequences, of which 11% were seen once. Of the sample, roughly 1.8% falls within the top ten clones.

The specimen was whole blood, collected in connection with sensitization to the hapten diphenylcyclopropenone (DPC). The source of these receptors is a woman aged 40 to 50 with alopecia areata. Some clones in this sample may be carry-over from other donors' samples.

This clonotype was picked up a small number of times. V is TRBV18 and J is TRBJ1-1, with no clear D. The CDR3 length is 13 residues. Per the germline V gene, CDR1 is KGHSH and CDR2 is LQKENI. V dropped 2 bases and J dropped 5 bases, with 9 bases sitting between them. The CDR3 sequence is CASSPMGQTEAFF. The CDR3 bases are TGTGCCAGCTCACCAATGGGTCAGACTGAAGCTTTCTTT. Filled out from reference TRBV18 and TRBJ1-1, the complete variable domain reads NAGVMQNPRHLVRRRGQEARLRCSPMKGHSHVYWYRQLPEEGLKFMVYLQKENIIDESGMPKERFSAEFPKEGPSILRIQQVVRGDSAAYFCASSPMGQTEAFFGQGTRLTVV.

The V gene is TRBV7-6, the J gene TRBJ2-2; 8 bases agree with TRBD2. V was clipped by 3 bases and J by 5 bases; unmatched bases: 8. The CDR3 spans 16 residues. Per the germline V gene, CDR1 is SGHVS and CDR2 is FNYEAQ. The CDR3 nucleotides are TGTGCCAGCAGCTTCCCTTCTACGGGAGGGACCGGGGAGCTGTTTTTT. Its protein is CASSFPSTGGTGELFF.

The rearrangement joins TRBV7-2 to TRBJ2-7, with TRBD2 identical over 13 bases. Per germline, CDR1 SGHTA and CDR2 FQGNSA. The junction had 4 bases not matched to a gene; V was cut back by 4 bases and J by 1 base. The CDR3 sequence is 16 residues long. CDR3 residues: CASSSPGLAGSYEQYF. In nucleotides, the CDR3 is TGTGCCAGCAGCTCGCCGGGACTAGCGGGATCCTACGAGCAGTACTTC.

The sample holds many counts of this clonotype. The chain has TRBV12-3 or TRBV12-4 and TRBJ2-3, with TRBD2 matching 10 bases. The trim removed 6 bases at V and 6 bases at J, leaving 12 bases unmatched. CDR3 length: 16 residues. CDR3 sequence: CASSPPPGLASDTQYF. CDR3 DNA sequence: TGTGCCAGCAGCCCGCCACCGGGACTAGCGTCCGATACGCAGTATTTT.

This clonotype was detected a few times. V usage is TRBV2 and J usage is TRBJ1-1, with D unresolved. CDR1 and CDR2 from the germline V gene are SNHLY and FYNNEI. The CDR3 runs to 12 residues. Trimming left V 2 bases short and J 4 bases short, with 5 bases between. The CDR3 reads CASSEYSTEAFF. The CDR3 DNA sequence: TGTGCCAGCAGTGAATATAGCACTGAAGCTTTCTTT.

This clonotype showed up just a few times. V is TRBV5-6 and J is TRBJ2-1; 9 positions agree with TRBD2. With 3 bases clipped from V and 3 bases from J, the junction kept 13 bases outside the gene matches. The germline CDR1 and CDR2 sequences are SGHDT and YYEEEE. The CDR3 extends over 18 amino acids. Written as DNA, the CDR3 is TGTGCCAGCAGCTCGACAGTCAACAGGACTAGCGACTACAATGAGCAGTTCTTC. This encodes CASSSTVNRTSDYNEQFF.

This clonotype was seen more than once but under ten times. V usage is TRBV12-2 and J usage is TRBJ2-7; the table assigns TRBD1, which was not confirmed against the DNA. TRBV12-2 is termed a pseudogene. This CDR3 spans 20 amino acids. CDR3 in amino acids: CASRLPYPWDRGGRSYEQYF. In nucleotides, the CDR3 is TGTGCAAGTCGCCTACCTTATCCATGGGACAGGGGAGGCCGCTCCTACGAGCAGTACTTC.

The chain couples TRBV11-3 to TRBJ2-7; D is undetermined. V was pared by 3 bases and J by 2 bases, with 8 bases between. Germline V CDR1 and CDR2: SGHNT, YENEEA. This CDR3 is built from 13 residues. The CDR3 DNA reads TGTGCCAGCAGCTTGGAAGTTCCCTACGAGCAGTACTTC. This codes for CASSLEVPYEQYF.

The chain has TRBV10-2 and TRBJ2-5; no clear D. The CDR3 is made up of 12 amino acids. V lost 1 base and J lost 5, with 5 bases in between. CDR1 is WSHSY, CDR2 SAAADI, per germline. The CDR3 sequence: CASSELRETQYF. CDR3 DNA sequence: TGCGCCAGCAGTGAGTTGAGGGAGACCCAGTACTTC.

This clonotype was counted between two and nine times. This rearrangement joins TRBV2 to TRBJ2-2, with a possible D match to TRBD2 (6 bases). Germline V gives CDR1 SNHLY, CDR2 FYNNEI. The V and J ends lost 6 bases and 4 bases respectively, with 15 bases between them. CDR3 size: 15 residues. CDR3 sequence: CASSAQGLATGELFF. DNA of the CDR3: TGTGCCAGCAGCGCCCAGGGACTGGCCACCGGGGAGCTGTTTTTT. The whole variable domain, filled in from reference TRBV2 and TRBJ2-2, reads EPEVTQTPSHQVTQMGQEVILRCVPISNHLYFYWYRQILGQKVEFLVSFYNNEISEKSEIFDDQFSVERPDGSNFTLKIRSTKLEDSAMYFCASSAQGLATGELFFGEGSRLTVL.

This clonotype came up many times. V usage is TRBV7-7 and J usage is TRBJ2-1, with TRBD1 identical over 9 bases. CDR3 size: 13 residues. Trimming took 4 bases from V and 8 from J; bases not matched to a gene: 3. Germline V lookup: CDR1 SSHAT, CDR2 FNYEAQ (reference sequence). CDR3 sequence reads: CASSSRTGDEQFF. The CDR3 DNA reads TGTGCCAGCAGCTCGAGGACAGGGGATGAGCAGTTCTTC.